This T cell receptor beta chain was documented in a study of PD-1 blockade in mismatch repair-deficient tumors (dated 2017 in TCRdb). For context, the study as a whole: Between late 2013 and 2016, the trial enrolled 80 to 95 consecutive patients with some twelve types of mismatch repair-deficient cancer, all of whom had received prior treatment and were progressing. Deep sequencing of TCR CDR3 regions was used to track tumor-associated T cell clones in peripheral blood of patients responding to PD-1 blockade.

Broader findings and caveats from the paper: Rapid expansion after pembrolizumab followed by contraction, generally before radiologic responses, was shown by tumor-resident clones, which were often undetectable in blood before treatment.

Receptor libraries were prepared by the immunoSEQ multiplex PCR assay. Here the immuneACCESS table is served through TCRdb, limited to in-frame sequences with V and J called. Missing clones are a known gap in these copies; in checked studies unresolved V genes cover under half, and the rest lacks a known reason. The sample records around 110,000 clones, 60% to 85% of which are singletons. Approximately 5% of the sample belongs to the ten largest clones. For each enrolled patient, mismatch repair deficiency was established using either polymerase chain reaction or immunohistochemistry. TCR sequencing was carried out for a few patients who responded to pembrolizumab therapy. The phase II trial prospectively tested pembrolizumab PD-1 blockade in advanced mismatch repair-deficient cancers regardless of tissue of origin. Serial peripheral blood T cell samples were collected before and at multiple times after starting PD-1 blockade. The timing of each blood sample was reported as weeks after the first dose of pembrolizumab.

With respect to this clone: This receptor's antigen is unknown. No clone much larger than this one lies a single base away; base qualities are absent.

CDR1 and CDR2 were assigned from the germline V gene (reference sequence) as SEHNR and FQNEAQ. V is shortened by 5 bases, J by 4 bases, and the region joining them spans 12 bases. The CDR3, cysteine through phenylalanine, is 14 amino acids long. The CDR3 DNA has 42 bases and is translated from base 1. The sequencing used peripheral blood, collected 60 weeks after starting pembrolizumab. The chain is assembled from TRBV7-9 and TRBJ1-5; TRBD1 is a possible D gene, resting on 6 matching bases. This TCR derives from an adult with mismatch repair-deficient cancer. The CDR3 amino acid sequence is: CASSLTGINQPQHF. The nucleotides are TGTGCCAGCAGCCTTACAGGGATTAATCAGCCCCAGCATTTT.